This T cell receptor (beta chain) appears in the sequencing data of a study of shared T cell receptors in the human thymus. Repertoires were generated with immunoSEQ multiplex PCR, while TCRdb's copy carries only in-frame clones and drops some. The table lists hundreds of thousands of clones, 70% to 90% of them singletons. Germline lookup yields CDR1 SGHTA and CDR2 FQGNSA. Between the trimmed V and J ends, which lost 1 base and 7 bases, there was a span of 15 bases. This CDR3 has 15 amino acids. Another study also made use of these data, one on human thymus T cells. That work contributes: Corrective cardiac operations yielded the resected thymus tissue. Apparent skewing of V and J gene usage characterized both thymic and blood repertoires. There were highly overlapping thymic repertoires among unrelated individuals, as related research reported.

The sequence derives from a boy in the first two years of life with a congenital heart defect. The chain links TRBV7-2 to TRBJ2-3; a weak D match, TRBD2 (6 bases). Sequencing was done on a sample of thymocytes. CDR3 loop: CASSLGGERVHTQYF. In nucleotides, the CDR3 is TGTGCCAGCAGCTTAGGGGGGGAAAGAGTACATACGCAGTATTTT.